The clone carrying this T cell receptor beta chain has a handful of counts. The antigen is not known. TCRdb reprocessed the RT-PCR reads via MiXCR and lists one record per CDR3 protein. The data show hundreds of thousands of distinct CDR3 sequences, around 16% seen once. This CDR3 spans 15 amino acids. Germline CDR1 is SGHAT and CDR2 is FQNNGV. Trimming shortened V by 4 bases and J by 0 bases, and 10 bases separated the two germline ends. This sample is part of a study of response to subunit inactivated influenza vaccine. General study points: Authors suggested seasonal influenza vaccinations each recruit few new T cells.

The material was PBMCs from blood, obtained 12 days after vaccination. This TCR was sampled from a man between 50 and 59 years old who received an inactivated influenza vaccine. The rearrangement uses TRBV11-2 and TRBJ1-5; a possible D gene is TRBD1 (5 bases). CDR3 in amino acids: CASSSGPYSNQPQHF. As DNA, the CDR3 is TGTGCCAGCAGCTCGGGACCGTATAGCAATCAGCCCCAGCATTTT.